A single sample gave rise to the 29 T cell receptor beta chains below, sequenced in a study of OX40 agonist ivuxolimab in advanced cancers. Profiling relied on immunoSEQ multiplex PCR, and the TCRdb table lists in-frame clones only, not all of them. The sample consists of roughly 20,000 clones, around four fifths of them appearing once. Specimen: CD4+ or CD8+ T cells sorted from blood, collected in a trial of the OX40 agonist ivuxolimab. The source of these receptors is an adult with an advanced solid tumor such as melanoma, head and neck, liver or kidney cancer.

This clone was detected a few times. This chain uses TRBV4-1 with TRBJ1-2, with TRBD1 matching 7 bases. Germline-derived CDR1 and CDR2 are MGHRA and YSYEKL. V shed 4 bases and J 3 bases; nucleotides not matched to a gene: 11. The length of the CDR3 is 16 residues. Here the CDR3 DNA reads TGCGCCAGCAGCCCCCGGGGGAAGCAGGGGGACTATGGCTACACCTTC. It yields the protein CASSPRGKQGDYGYTF.

The genes are TRBV10-2 and TRBJ2-7; TRBD1 aligns across 8 bases. Germline trimming cut 6 bases from V and 6 bases from J; bases unmatched to any gene: 1. CDR1 is WSHSY, CDR2 SAAADI, per germline. The CDR3 covers 11 residues. CDR3: CASSRGREQYF. The CDR3 DNA follows: TGCGCCAGCAGCAGGGGGCGCGAGCAGTACTTC.

This rearrangement joins TRBV27 to TRBJ2-4; D may be TRBD2 (5 bases). The CDR3 loop spans 13 amino acids. Between the trimmed V and J ends, which lost 5 bases and 2 bases, there was a span of 7 bases. The V gene's germline CDR1 is MNHEY and CDR2 SMNVEV (reference sequence). CDR3 DNA: TGTGCCAGCAGTCGGGGAACCAAAAACATTCAGTACTTC. Translated, it gives CASSRGTKNIQYF.

The gene calls are TRBV19 and TRBJ2-1, with 10 bases that match TRBD2. In germline, CDR1 is LNHDA, CDR2 SQIVND (reference sequence). The J segment lost 5 bases and the V segment lost 7 bases, leaving 8 bases of the junction unmatched. This CDR3 region has 15 residues. The CDR3 protein is CASTPAGGLNNEQFF. Here the CDR3 DNA reads TGTGCCAGTACCCCAGCGGGAGGGTTAAACAATGAGCAGTTCTTC. Looking up the rest from reference TRBV19 and TRBJ2-1 gives the full variable domain: DGGITQSPKYLFRKEGQNVTLSCEQNLNHDAMYWYRQDPGQGLRLIYYSQIVNDFQKGDIAEGYSVSREKKESFPLTVTSAQKNPTAFYLCASTPAGGLNNEQFFGPGTRLTVL.

In this sample, this clone turned up once. The rearrangement links TRBV7-9 to TRBJ2-3; TRBD1 is a possible D gene (6 bases). Germline V CDR1 and CDR2: SEHNR, FQNEAQ (reference sequence). The CDR3 sequence is 14 residues long. Trimming pared 3 bases from V and 0 bases from J, leaving 7 bases between. The CDR3 bases are TGTGCCAGCAGCTTTCAGGGGAGCACAGATACGCAGTATTTT. It translates to CASSFQGSTDTQYF.

The CDR3 DNA reads TGCAGCGTTGTGGAACTAGCGTCAGGCTACGAGCAGTACTTC. It encodes CSVVELASGYEQYF. The V gene is TRBV29-1, the J gene TRBJ2-7; TRBD2 matches 7 bases. The CDR3 consists of 14 residues. J lost 3 bases, V lost 4 bases, and 9 bases had no gene match. CDR1 is SQVTM and CDR2 is ANQGSEA in the germline V gene.

This clone was observed a single time. The chain employs TRBV7-9 and TRBJ1-2; the D gene is possibly TRBD1 (6 bases). V shed 6 bases and J shed 4 bases, with 15 bases lying between them. Looked up from germline, CDR1 is SEHNR and CDR2 is FQNEAQ (reference sequence). The CDR3 totals 14 residues. CDR3 protein: CASRPGAALYGYTF. The DNA for the CDR3 is TGTGCCAGCAGACCAGGGGCCGCACTCTATGGCTACACCTTC.

On this clone itself: One junction end does not reproduce the germline sequence, and a read error may be involved. The V call is TRBV13, the J call TRBJ2-1; 8 positions match TRBD1. Per germline, CDR1 PRHDT and CDR2 FYEKMQ (reference sequence). CDR3 length equals 12 residues. DNA for the CDR3: TGTGCCAGCAGCTCTTACCGGACAGGGTCGATCTTC. Residues: CASSSYRTGSIF.

The CDR3 DNA sequence: TGTGCCAGCAGTTTGGACAGGGGCAATGAGCAGTTCTTC. Its protein is CASSLDRGNEQFF. The chain couples TRBV27 to TRBJ2-1, with 9 nucleotides matching TRBD1. Germline CDR1 reads MNHEY; CDR2 reads SMNVEV (reference sequence). The CDR3 has 13 residues. V lost 3 bases, J lost 6 bases, and 0 bases stayed unmatched.

This clone was observed a single time. This chain links TRBV7-3 with TRBJ1-4; no firm D call. CDR1 and CDR2 (germline): SGHTA, FQGTGA. V was shortened by 5 bases and J by 8 bases, with 24 bases between the two germline ends. The CDR3 covers 17 residues. The CDR3 region is CASSPLPTEQPPEKLFF. For the CDR3, the DNA is TGTGCCAGCAGCCCCCTCCCGACCGAACAGCCACCCGAAAAACTGTTTTTT.

The chain combines TRBV10-3 with TRBJ2-1; no definite D call. Germline CDR1 ENHRY, CDR2 SYGVKD. The CDR3 contains 16 residues. Trimming took off 0 bases at V and 3 bases at J, with 12 bases between the two ends. In DNA, the CDR3 is TGTGCCATCAGTGAGTCCCAGCGATCTCTCTACAATGAGCAGTTCTTC. Translating gives CAISESQRSLYNEQFF.

The chain links TRBV9 to TRBJ2-7; 7 bases fit TRBD2. V lost 0 bases and J lost 4; bases outside the gene matches: 7. There are 15 residues in the CDR3. CDR1 SGDLS and CDR2 YYNGEE come from the germline V gene. Written as DNA, the CDR3 is TGTGCCAGCAGCGTAGATCGAGCGGGACGTTACGAGCAGTACTTC. Its protein is CASSVDRAGRYEQYF.

V and J are TRBV2 and TRBJ1-1; D gene ambiguous. Germline V gene sequence: CDR1 SNHLY, CDR2 FYNNEI. The V and J ends lost 8 bases and 3 bases respectively, with 22 bases between them. This CDR3 is built from 16 residues. CDR3 sequence reads: CASSTSQDGLHTEAFF. The CDR3 bases are TGTGCCAGCTCCACTAGCCAGGACGGCTTGCACACTGAAGCTTTCTTT.

The chain is built from TRBV6-1 and TRBJ2-1; D unclear. Trimming pared 5 bases from V and 5 bases from J, leaving 7 bases between. The CDR3 is 12 residues long. Germline CDR1 reads MNHNS; CDR2 reads SASEGT. The CDR3 bases are TGTGCCAGCAGTCCTAGAAACAATGAGCAGTTCTTC. It translates to CASSPRNNEQFF.

The gene calls are TRBV4-1 and TRBJ1-6; D is ambiguous. Trimming left V 1 base short and J 4 bases short, with 5 bases between. Germline assignment: CDR1 MGHRA and CDR2 YSYEKL. The CDR3 extends over 14 amino acids. This chain's CDR3 is CASSQAGYNSPLHF. DNA of the CDR3: TGCGCCAGCAGCCAAGCGGGTTATAATTCACCCCTCCACTTT.

The CDR3 region has the DNA TGTGCCAGCAGCTCCGAGGATTCTGGAAACACCATATATTTT. It codes for CASSSEDSGNTIYF. The rearrangement uses TRBV7-9 and TRBJ1-3; D unclear. CDR3 size: 14 residues. V lost 4 bases to trimming and J lost 1 base, with 8 bases between them. Germline CDR1 is SEHNR and CDR2 is FQNEAQ (reference sequence).

The V call is TRBV6-5, the J call TRBJ2-7; D might be TRBD2 (5 bases). V dropped 2 bases and J dropped 7 bases, with 21 bases sitting between them. Germline lookup yields CDR1 MNHEY and CDR2 SVGAGI. The CDR3 contains 16 residues. Here the CDR3 reads CASSYRSSGMAGEQYF. CDR3 DNA sequence: TGTGCCAGCAGTTACAGGTCTTCCGGGATGGCTGGGGAGCAGTACTTC.

This clone was seen only once. The chain joins TRBV7-9 to TRBJ2-5, with 7 nucleotides matching TRBD2. The length of the CDR3 is 16 residues. J was trimmed by 10 bases and V by 4 bases; bases with no gene match: 18. The V gene's germline CDR1 is SEHNR and CDR2 FQNEAQ (reference sequence). CDR3 in amino acids: CASSSPRDYHSTDQYF. The CDR3 coding sequence is TGTGCCAGCAGCTCACCCCGGGACTACCATTCAACGGACCAGTACTTC.

The chain joins TRBV7-9 to TRBJ2-1, with 9 bases identical to TRBD2. V trimming: 1 base; J trimming: 7 bases; junction bases outside the gene matches: 5. The CDR3 sequence is 15 residues long. Germline V lookup: CDR1 SEHNR, CDR2 FQNEAQ (reference sequence). CDR3 in DNA: TGTGCCAGCAGCTTAGTTAGCGGGAGTTGGAATGAGCAGTTCTTC. Its protein product is CASSLVSGSWNEQFF.

This sequence joins TRBV7-9 and TRBJ1-5; maybe TRBD1 (5 bases). V lost 4 bases, J lost 4 bases, and 8 bases lay in between. Looked up from germline, CDR1 is SEHNR and CDR2 is FQNEAQ (reference sequence). The CDR3 loop spans 13 amino acids. The CDR3 DNA is TGTGCCAGCAGCTCCGGGGGGAATCAGCCCCAGCATTTT. Protein sequence: CASSSGGNQPQHF.

The chain links TRBV11-2 to TRBJ1-4; 10 bases match TRBD1. Per germline, CDR1 SGHAT and CDR2 FQNNGV. Losses at the gene ends were 5 bases for V and 8 bases for J; bases not matched to a gene: 8. The CDR3 consists of 15 residues. This CDR3 reads CASSPGGQGREKLFF. The CDR3 bases are TGTGCCAGCAGCCCGGGGGGACAGGGGAGGGAAAAACTGTTTTTT. Drawing the rest from reference TRBV11-2 and TRBJ1-4, the complete variable domain is EAGVAQSPRYKIIEKRQSVAFWCNPISGHATLYWYQQILGQGPKLLIQFQNNGVVDDSQLPKDRFSAERLKGVDSTLKIQPAKLEDSAVYLCASSPGGQGREKLFFGSGTQLSVL.

This clone came up once. The chain links TRBV4-2 to TRBJ1-1, with a tentative D call TRBD1 (5 bases). V lost 3 bases, J lost 11 bases, and 22 bases lay in between. This CDR3 contains 15 residues. CDR1 and CDR2 from the germline V gene are LGHNA and YNFKEQ. The CDR3: CASSQTVGKGPGAFF. The CDR3 coding sequence is TGTGCCAGCAGCCAGACAGTGGGCAAGGGTCCGGGGGCTTTCTTT.

V usage is TRBV6-4 and J usage is TRBJ2-5; D perhaps matches TRBD2 (5 bases). CDR1 MRHNA and CDR2 SNTAGT come from the germline V gene. V lost 5 bases to trimming and J lost 5 bases, with 15 bases between them. The CDR3 consists of 14 residues. The DNA of the CDR3 is TGTGCCAGCAGTCCGGGGTCGAGTCCGGAGACCCAGTACTTC. It specifies CASSPGSSPETQYF.

The J gene is TRBJ2-1, the V gene TRBV11-3, with 7 positions matching TRBD1. The CDR3 spans 16 residues. The junction had 16 bases not matched to a gene; V was cut back by 5 bases and J by 9 bases. Germline CDR1 is SGHNT and CDR2 is YENEEA. The chain's CDR3 is CASSQQGFGGSSEQFF. The CDR3 bases are TGTGCCAGCAGCCAACAGGGGTTTGGTGGGAGTAGTGAGCAGTTCTTC.

V gene TRBV18 combines with J gene TRBJ2-7, with 9 bases identical to TRBD1. Trimming at V came to 3 bases and at J to 3 bases, leaving 6 bases not matched to a gene. The CDR3 has 15 amino acids. The V gene's germline CDR1 is KGHSH and CDR2 LQKENI. The CDR3 DNA reads TGTGCCAGCTCACCCGACAGGGGGTTCCGCTACGAGCAGTACTTC. Translated: CASSPDRGFRYEQYF. The full variable domain, with the rest looked up from reference TRBV18 and TRBJ2-7, is NAGVMQNPRHLVRRRGQEARLRCSPMKGHSHVYWYRQLPEEGLKFMVYLQKENIIDESGMPKERFSAEFPKEGPSILRIQQVVRGDSAAYFCASSPDRGFRYEQYFGPGTRLTVT.

V is TRBV7-9 and J is TRBJ2-7; possible D gene TRBD1, 5 bases. V was trimmed by 5 bases and J by 3 bases, leaving 8 bases between them. This CDR3 is 12 amino acids long. CDR1 SEHNR and CDR2 FQNEAQ come from the germline V gene (reference sequence). The DNA for the CDR3 is TGTGCCAGCAGCGTACAGGTCTACGAGCAGTACTTC. It translates to CASSVQVYEQYF.

This clone was recorded a few times. The chain links TRBV6-1 to TRBJ2-1, with TRBD1 matching 9 bases. In germline, CDR1 is MNHNS, CDR2 SASEGT. The ends lost 4 bases at V and 5 bases at J; junction bases unmatched: 6. This CDR3 spans 15 amino acids. The CDR3 coding sequence is TGTGCCAGCAGTGCCCGACAGGGGGGCGACAATGAGCAGTTCTTC. This sequence encodes CASSARQGGDNEQFF.

The V and J genes are TRBV23-1 and TRBJ1-1; D remains ambiguous. TRBV23-1 is labeled an ORF, and its function is uncertain. Trimming shortened V by 6 bases and J by 6 bases, and 17 bases separated the two germline ends. This CDR3 is built from 14 residues. This CDR3 reads CASRPQEVGPEAFF. The CDR3 DNA reads as TGCGCCAGCAGACCCCAGGAGGTCGGGCCTGAAGCTTTCTTT.

The gene calls are TRBV27 and TRBJ2-7, with 7 positions matching TRBD1. The J segment lost 2 bases and the V segment lost 2 bases, leaving 3 bases of the junction unmatched. This CDR3 spans 14 amino acids. Germline V lookup: CDR1 MNHEY, CDR2 SMNVEV (reference sequence). In DNA form, the CDR3 reads TGTGCCAGCAGTTTAACAGGGGCACCCTACGAGCAGTACTTC. It yields the protein CASSLTGAPYEQYF.